The source of this T cell receptor (beta chain) is a study of blood T cells in healthy people across ages. V dropped 3 bases and J dropped 1 base, with 7 bases sitting between them. Looked up from germline, CDR1 is DFQATT and CDR2 is SNEGSKA (reference sequence). This CDR3 is 13 amino acids long. Donors gave 8.5 to 10 milliliters of peripheral blood apiece. This clonotype was seen at least ten times. It was with a sample-barcoded 5' primer and a J-beta primer mix that a second PCR of about 6 to 12 cycles was run. Each CDR3 protein is one row after TCRdb ran MiXCR on the 5' RACE reads. Altogether approximately 960,000 distinct CDR3 sequences are present, 25% to 35% being singletons, with the ten largest covering roughly a tenth. The sample also formed part of further work on T cells of mothers and their children.

The sequencing input was blood. This TCR was sampled from a woman aged 40-49 years in good health. The chain links TRBV20-1 to TRBJ1-5; D not resolved. The CDR3, as DNA: TGCAGTGCTAGCTGGGAGAGCAATCAGCCCCAGCATTTT. Translating gives CSASWESNQPQHF.